The clone carrying this T cell receptor beta chain was seen repeatedly, ten times or more. Its cognate antigen is unknown. CDR1 MNHEY and CDR2 SVGEGT come from the germline V gene. V shed 8 bases and J 2 bases; nucleotides not matched to a gene: 6. The CDR3 is 15 amino acids. This specimen belongs to a study of liver allograft versus peripheral blood T cells. Across the whole study: Graft-liver T cell receptor repertoires were compared against recipient peripheral blood repertoires. Findings and limits, study-wide: Reports indicated that T cell receptor repertoires inside liver allografts differed from those in peripheral blood.

Via MiXCR, TCRdb re-called the reads, giving one row per CDR3 protein. In the table there are some 1,100 distinct CDR3 sequences, under 20% of which are singletons. The chain carries TRBV6-2 or TRBV6-3 and TRBJ2-7, with TRBD2 matching 13 bases. This clonotype originated in a human patient who had a liver transplant. The graft donor may have contributed some T cells. The DNA of the CDR3 is TGTGCCAGCTCCCGGACTAGCGGGGGACCCTACGAGCAGTACTTC. It specifies CASSRTSGGPYEQYF.